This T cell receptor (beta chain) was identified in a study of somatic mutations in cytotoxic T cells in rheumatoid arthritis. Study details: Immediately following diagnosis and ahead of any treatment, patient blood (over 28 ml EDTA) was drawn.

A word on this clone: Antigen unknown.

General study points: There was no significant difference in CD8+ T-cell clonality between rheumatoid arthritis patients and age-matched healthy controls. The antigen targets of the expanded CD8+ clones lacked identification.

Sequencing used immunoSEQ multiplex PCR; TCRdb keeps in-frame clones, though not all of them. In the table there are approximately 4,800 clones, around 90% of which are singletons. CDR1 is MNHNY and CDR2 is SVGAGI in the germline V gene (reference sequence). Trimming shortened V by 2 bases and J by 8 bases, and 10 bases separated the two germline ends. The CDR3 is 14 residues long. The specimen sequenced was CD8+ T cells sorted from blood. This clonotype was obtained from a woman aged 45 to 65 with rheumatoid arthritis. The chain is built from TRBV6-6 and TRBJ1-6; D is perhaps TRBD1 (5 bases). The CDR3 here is CASSYGGGDSPLHF. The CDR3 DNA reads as TGTGCCAGCAGTTACGGCGGAGGGGATTCACCCCTCCACTTT.